What follows are 9 T cell receptor beta chains derived from one specimen sequenced in a study of OX40 agonist ivuxolimab in advanced cancers. Sequenced by immunoSEQ multiplex PCR; TCRdb stores in-frame clones only, minus some. The repertoire includes tens of thousands of clones, almost 90% of them detected once, and approximately 0.81% sits in the top ten. Here the sequenced sample was CD4+ or CD8+ T cells sorted from blood, taken in a trial of the OX40 agonist ivuxolimab. Receptors were obtained from an adult with an advanced solid tumor such as melanoma, head and neck, liver or kidney cancer.

The chain links TRBV5-1 to TRBJ2-5, with 7 bases aligning to TRBD2. Looked up from germline, CDR1 is SGHRS and CDR2 is YFSETQ. This CDR3 has 16 amino acids. Trimming removed 0 bases from V and 2 bases from J; junction bases left unmatched: 7. The DNA for the CDR3 is TGCGCCAGCAGCTTGGCCCCGGGGGGAGGGCAAGAGACCCAGTACTTC. Translation gives CASSLAPGGGQETQYF.

V usage is TRBV6-5 and J usage is TRBJ2-3, with 7 bases matching TRBD2. The CDR3 runs 13 residues. CDR1 and CDR2 from the germline V gene are MNHEY and SVGAGI. V was pared by 11 bases and J by 3 bases, with 8 bases of the junction left unmatched. CDR3 region: CAVGGYGTDTQYF. The CDR3 coding sequence is TGTGCCGTGGGGGGGTACGGAACAGATACGCAGTATTTT.

This clone occurred a few times. The J gene is TRBJ2-7, the V gene TRBV7-2, with 10 nucleotides matching TRBD1. Losses at the gene ends were 5 bases for V and 4 bases for J; bases not matched to a gene: 5. Germline values: CDR1 SGHTA, CDR2 FQGNSA. The CDR3 is 14 amino acids. CDR3 sequence reads: CASSRDRGTYEQYF. In DNA form, the CDR3 reads TGTGCCAGCAGCCGGGACAGGGGAACGTACGAGCAGTACTTC.

J is TRBJ1-4 and V is TRBV7-2; D is perhaps TRBD1 (6 bases). Germline V gene data show CDR1 as SGHTA and CDR2 as FQGNSA. The CDR3 is made up of 15 amino acids. V was trimmed by 1 base and J by 8 bases, leaving 14 bases between them. The CDR3 nucleotides are TGTGCCAGCAGCTTAGTCGGGGGGCGTGGAGAAAAACTGTTTTTT. Translated, it gives CASSLVGGRGEKLFF.

The CDR3 loop reads CASSSPTGRGGPQHF. CDR3 DNA: TGTGCCAGCAGTTCACCCACAGGGCGGGGGGGGCCCCAGCATTTT. The rearrangement uses TRBV28 and TRBJ1-5, with D possibly matching TRBD1 (6 bases). Germline-derived CDR1 and CDR2 are MDHEN and SYDVKM. This CDR3 region has 15 residues. V was shortened by 4 bases and J by 9 bases, with 19 bases between the two germline ends.

This clone has a single count. V gene TRBV28 combines with J gene TRBJ2-7; 8 nucleotides match TRBD1. Per the germline V gene, CDR1 is MDHEN and CDR2 is SYDVKM. V lost 5 bases, J lost 2 bases, and 2 bases stayed unmatched. The CDR3 has 13 amino acids. CDR3 nucleotide sequence: TGTGCCAGCAGTCCAGGGGGCCCCTACGAGCAGTACTTC. Encoded protein: CASSPGGPYEQYF.

This clone has a single count. The chain is built from TRBV30 and TRBJ2-1; D is tentatively TRBD1 or TRBD2 (5 bases each). Germline V lookup: CDR1 GTSNPN, CDR2 SVGIG (reference sequence). Trimming pared 3 bases from V and 8 bases from J, leaving 17 bases between. CDR3 length: 14 amino acids. The CDR3 nucleotides read TGTGCCTGGAGCCAAGCTGGGGTGGGGGATGAGCAGTTCTTC. Translation gives CAWSQAGVGDEQFF.

The chain has TRBV2 and TRBJ1-5; D remains unclear. The germline V gene has CDR1 SNHLY and CDR2 FYNNEI. The CDR3 totals 13 residues. Trimming pared 6 bases from V and 3 bases from J, leaving 9 bases between. DNA for the CDR3: TGTGCCAGCAGGGGGAACCTCAATCAGCCCCAGCATTTT. This encodes CASRGNLNQPQHF.

V gene TRBV4-2 combines with J gene TRBJ2-7, with D maybe TRBD1 (5 bases). Trimming cost V 5 bases and J 1 base, with 9 bases left between them. The CDR3 is made up of 13 amino acids. Germline V gene data show CDR1 as LGHNA and CDR2 as YNFKEQ. The CDR3 sequence is CASSEQVSYEQYF. CDR3 DNA sequence: TGTGCCAGCAGCGAACAGGTTTCCTACGAGCAGTACTTC.